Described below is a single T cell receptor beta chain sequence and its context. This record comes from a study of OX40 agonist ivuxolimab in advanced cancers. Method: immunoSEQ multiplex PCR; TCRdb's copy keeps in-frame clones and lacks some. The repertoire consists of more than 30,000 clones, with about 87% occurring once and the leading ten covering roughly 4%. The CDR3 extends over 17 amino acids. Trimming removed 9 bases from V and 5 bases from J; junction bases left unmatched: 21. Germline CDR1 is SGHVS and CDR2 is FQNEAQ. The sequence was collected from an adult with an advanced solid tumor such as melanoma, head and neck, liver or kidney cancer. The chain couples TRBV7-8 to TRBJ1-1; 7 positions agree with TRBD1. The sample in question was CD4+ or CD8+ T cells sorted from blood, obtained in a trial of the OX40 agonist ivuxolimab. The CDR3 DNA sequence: TGTGCCAGTGGGATCCAGGTGAGACAGGGCGCAGGAACTGAAGCTTTCTTT. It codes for CASGIQVRQGAGTEAFF.